These T cell receptor beta chains were read from a single sample in a study of cytomegalovirus exposure and HLA in healthy donors. This table comes from immunoSEQ multiplex PCR, and its TCRdb copy is limited to in-frame clones, with some not included. Counted here are fewer than 130,000 clones, 76% occurring once; the ten biggest clones make up 13%. The sample comprised PBMCs. These receptors were taken from a man aged 25 to 40 in good health and CMV-seropositive. Both conserved end residues are part of each CDR3. The order of the fields is D gene, J gene, V gene, clone size, CDR3 DNA, CDR3 protein. The D gene is left open where the match is weak. Clone size is shown for a subset of rows, as once, few, many or a class of expanded clone.

TRBD1	TRBJ1-6	TRBV6-6	.	TGTGCCAGCAGTCCACAGGGGGCGACGAATTCACCCCTCCACTTT	CASSPQGATNSPLHF
.	TRBJ2-6	TRBV6-4	.	TGTGCCAGCAGCGCCGGGACTTCCAGCTCTGGGGCCAACGTCCTGACTTTC	CASSAGTSSSGANVLTF
.	TRBJ2-7	TRBV4-3	few	TGCGCCAGCAGCCCCCGCGACGGGTCCTACGAGCAGTACTTC	CASSPRDGSYEQYF
.	TRBJ1-1	TRBV7-2	.	TGTGCCAGCAGCTTGGGCGGGCTTGAAGCTTTCTTT	CASSLGGLEAFF
TRBD1	TRBJ1-4	TRBV30	.	TGTGCCTGGAGTTCCGGACAGGGGAATGAAAAACTGTTTTTT	CAWSSGQGNEKLFF
TRBD2	TRBJ2-2	TRBV7-9	once	TGTGCCAGCAGCCTCCCGGGAGGGGCGAACACCGGGGAGCTGTTTTTT	CASSLPGGANTGELFF
.	TRBJ1-1	TRBV18	once	TGTGCCAGCTCAGTAGACCAGGGGCGCAACACTGAAGCTTTCTTT	CASSVDQGRNTEAFF
TRBD1	TRBJ1-2	TRBV27	.	TGTGCCAGCAGTCCGGGACAGGGGGCCTATGGCTACACCTTC	CASSPGQGAYGYTF
TRBD1	TRBJ1-2	TRBV5-4	.	TGTGCCAGCAGATCGTCCACAGGGGGCGCAAGGGATGGCTACACCTTC	CASRSSTGGARDGYTF
TRBD1	TRBJ2-1	TRBV2	few	TGTGCCAGCAGTGGACAGGGAAACAATGAGCAGTTCTTC	CASSGQGNNEQFF
.	TRBJ2-3	TRBV9	few	TGTGCCAGCAGCGTGGGGGCCGGGATGTCCACAGATACGCAGTATTTT	CASSVGAGMSTDTQYF